This is a list of T cell receptor beta chains from one sample in a study of blood T cell repertoires in COVID-19. The protocol was immunoSEQ multiplex PCR, while the TCRdb copy is restricted to in-frame clones and leaves out a portion. This sample has more than 150,000 clones, with roughly 89% found just once. The specimen sequenced was peripheral blood. The source of these receptors is a man in his forties with acute or convalescent COVID-19. CDR3s leave out the opening cysteine and the closing phenylalanine or tryptophan. Each record gives: CDR3 protein, J gene, V gene.

AWSSLAGGRSGELF | TRBJ2-2 | TRBV30
ASSLGQNDGYT | TRBJ1-2 | TRBV11-2
ASSEFRGGYT | TRBJ1-2 | TRBV6-1
ASSYRVKVYEQY | TRBJ2-7 | TRBV5-6
ASSADRVVNEQY | TRBJ2-7 | TRBV6-5
ASSFNRDREAF | TRBJ1-1 | TRBV7-2
ASSTGQGRVNTIY | TRBJ1-3 | TRBV5-1
ASSPPVREKLF | TRBJ1-4 | TRBV18
ASSPPGWVNYGYT | TRBJ1-2 | TRBV18
ASSQQGSYTEAF | TRBJ1-1 | TRBV5-1
ASSLGRTSRTDNEQF | TRBJ2-1 | TRBV11-3
ASRTGAADYGYT | TRBJ1-2 | TRBV19
ASSQEGQGASYEQY | TRBJ2-7 | TRBV4-2
ASSSDRAGNSPLH | TRBJ1-6 | TRBV6-6
AISPPRGLGPLSTDTQY | TRBJ2-3 | TRBV10-3
ASSRTGGFTEAF | TRBJ1-1 | TRBV3-1/TRBV3-2
ASSEEGWSTEAF | TRBJ1-1 | TRBV6-4
ASSLKAGSYEQY | TRBJ2-7 | TRBV11-2
ASSEKTGSNEKLF | TRBJ1-4 | TRBV6-1
ASRDREQY | TRBJ2-7 | TRBV21-1
AWSVTTASSETQY | TRBJ2-5 | TRBV30
ASSDSVRGIDTQY | TRBJ2-3 | TRBV6-4
ASRGHLQGYNEQF | TRBJ2-1 | TRBV6-6
ASSPHQGATGELF | TRBJ2-2 | TRBV27
ASSFEEDTEAF | TRBJ1-1 | TRBV5-5
ASSQERNSYNEQF | TRBJ2-1 | TRBV4-2
ASRRPTDRGYGYT | TRBJ1-2 | TRBV6-5
ASGGGGADTQY | TRBJ2-3 | TRBV5-1
ASISGGTVYQETQY | TRBJ2-5 | TRBV2
ASSFFEGAVGTGELF | TRBJ2-2 | TRBV7-9
ASSYSLADLNTEAF | TRBJ1-1 | TRBV6-2/TRBV6-3
ASSLGQNQPQH | TRBJ1-5 | TRBV11-2
ASSPGQVSSYEQY | TRBJ2-7 | TRBV3-1/TRBV3-2
ASSQVAVRDTQY | TRBJ2-3 | TRBV3-1/TRBV3-2
ASSSPGQGVRNEKLF | TRBJ1-4 | TRBV9
AISAGQGFSATQY | TRBJ2-5 | TRBV10-3
ASRNRGSYGYT | TRBJ1-2 | TRBV19
ASSPPLGQGTGYT | TRBJ1-2 | TRBV7-6
ASSAAYQETQY | TRBJ2-5 | TRBV6-5
ASSVNHPTGSNSPLH | TRBJ1-6 | TRBV5-1
ASTYGGGGYT | TRBJ1-2 | TRBV6-1
ASSTSSAGVYNEQF | TRBJ2-1 | TRBV7-6
ASSFGRGDEQY | TRBJ2-7 | TRBV7-7
ASSMRGANLYFEQF | TRBJ2-1 | TRBV19
ASSRDYKQETQY | TRBJ2-5 | TRBV18
ASSPADRPNQPQH | TRBJ1-5 | TRBV3-1/TRBV3-2
ASSQDPWAGNTIY | TRBJ1-3 | TRBV4-3
ASSFGRGNSPLH | TRBJ1-6 | TRBV28
ASSLGQGYGYT | TRBJ1-2 | TRBV25-1
ASSLMGQSEQF | TRBJ2-1 | TRBV12-3/TRBV12-4
ASRTGTPSTDTQY | TRBJ2-3 | TRBV2
ASSQSGLKTEAF | TRBJ1-1 | TRBV4-2
ASSPPGGMLNTEAF | TRBJ1-1 | TRBV27
AIKGDGSYNEQF | TRBJ2-1 | TRBV10-3
ASSGGQGNTGELF | TRBJ2-2 | TRBV6-4
ASSRGLEALIGEQY | TRBJ2-7 | TRBV5-6
ASTPSRRGGTDTQY | TRBJ2-3 | TRBV19
ASSYTRDSYGYT | TRBJ1-2 | TRBV3-1/TRBV3-2
ASSQPDRDQETQY | TRBJ2-5 | TRBV4-1